This T cell receptor beta chain was profiled in a study of blood T cell repertoires in COVID-19. The wider study: The study drew acute and convalescent COVID-19 samples from the United States, Italy and Spain. T cells, B-cell-depleted T cells, or PBMCs supplied cDNA or gDNA.

CDR3 length: 17 amino acids. CDR1 and CDR2 from the germline V gene are SGHNT and YENEEA. V lost 2 bases and J lost 8; bases outside the gene matches: 13. In the authors' workflow: Nucleated cell counts were estimated from reference gene primer amplification. The data were produced by immunoSEQ multiplex PCR, yet TCRdb's version contains in-frame clones alone and is incomplete. D and trimming come from the DNA, and the V and J calls and clone size come from that table. The data show 200,000 to 300,000 clones, 88% seen once. The receptor's source is a human donor in a cohort sampled during active COVID-19. J is TRBJ2-4 and V is TRBV11-3, with 9 bases aligning to TRBD1. The sample consisted of peripheral blood. The CDR3: CASSLFTGTGSLDIQYF. Here the CDR3 DNA reads TGTGCCAGCAGCTTATTCACCGGGACAGGGAGCTTGGACATTCAGTACTTC.